These T cell receptor beta chains were read from a single sample in a study of STAT3 mutations in large granular lymphocyte leukemia. Sequencing used immunoSEQ multiplex PCR; TCRdb keeps in-frame clones, though not all of them. The sample holds approximately 43,000 clones, about three quarters seen once. Material for sequencing was PBMCs. These TCRs come from a human donor with T large granular lymphocyte leukemia. Some clones in this sample may be carry-over from other donors' samples. Both conserved end residues are part of each CDR3. A D gene is named only where the DNA matches it firmly.

V	J	D	CDR3	DNA
TRBV6-1	TRBJ1-5	NA	CASRENQPQHF	TGTGCCAGCAGAGAGAATCAGCCCCAGCATTTT
TRBV6-5	TRBJ2-7	TRBD2	CASRSGGSYEQYF	TGTGCCAGCAGAAGCGGGGGTTCCTACGAGCAGTACTTC
TRBV19	TRBJ2-1	NA	CASSKIRYNEQFF	TGTGCCAGTAGTAAAATCAGATACAATGAGCAGTTCTTC
TRBV14	TRBJ2-1	TRBD1	CASSPGGWINEQFF	TGTGCCAGCAGCCCAGGGGGATGGATCAATGAGCAGTTCTTC
TRBV2	TRBJ2-7	NA	CASSELGTSYEQYF	TGTGCCAGCAGTGAGTTAGGAACGTCCTACGAGCAGTACTTC
TRBV28	TRBJ1-2	TRBD1	CASSLTGGLGYTF	TGTGCCAGCAGTCTGACAGGGGGACTTGGCTACACCTTC
TRBV4-1	TRBJ2-1	NA	CASSQDSADAYNEQFF	TGCGCCAGCAGCCAGGACAGCGCCGATGCCTACAATGAGCAGTTCTTC
TRBV30	TRBJ2-1	NA	CAWSVRYNEQFF	TGTGCCTGGAGTGTACGGTACAATGAGCAGTTCTTC
TRBV28	TRBJ1-2	NA	CASSPGYGYTF	TGTGCCAGCAGTCCCGGATATGGCTACACCTTC
TRBV6-5	TRBJ1-1	TRBD1	CASRGQQNTEAFF	TGTGCCAGCCGGGGACAGCAGAACACTGAAGCTTTCTTT
TRBV19	TRBJ1-4	TRBD1	CASEGQGTEKLFF	TGTGCCAGTGAGGGACAGGGAACCGAAAAACTGTTTTTT
TRBV10-3	TRBJ1-5	TRBD1	CAISGGDRDSQPQHF	TGTGCCATCAGTGGGGGAGACAGGGACAGTCAGCCCCAGCATTTT